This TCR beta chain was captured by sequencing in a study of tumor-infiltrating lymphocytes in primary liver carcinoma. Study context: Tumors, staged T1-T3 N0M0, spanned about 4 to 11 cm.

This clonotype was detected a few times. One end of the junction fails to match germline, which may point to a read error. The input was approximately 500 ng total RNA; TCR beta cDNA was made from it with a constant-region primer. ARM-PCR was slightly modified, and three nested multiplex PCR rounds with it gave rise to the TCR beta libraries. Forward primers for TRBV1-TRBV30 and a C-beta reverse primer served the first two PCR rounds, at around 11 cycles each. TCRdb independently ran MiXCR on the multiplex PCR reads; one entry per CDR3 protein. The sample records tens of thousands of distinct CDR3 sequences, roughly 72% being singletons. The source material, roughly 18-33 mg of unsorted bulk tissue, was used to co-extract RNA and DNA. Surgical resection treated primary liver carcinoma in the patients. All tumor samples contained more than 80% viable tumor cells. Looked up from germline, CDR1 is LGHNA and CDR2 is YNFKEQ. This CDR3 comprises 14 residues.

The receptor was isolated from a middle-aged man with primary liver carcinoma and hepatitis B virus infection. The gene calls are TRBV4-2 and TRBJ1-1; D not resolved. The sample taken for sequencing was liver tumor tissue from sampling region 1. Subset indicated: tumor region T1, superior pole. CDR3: CVSSRDQRNTEAFF. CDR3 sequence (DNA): TGTGTCAGCAGCCGAGACCAGAGGAACACTGAAGCTTTCTTT.